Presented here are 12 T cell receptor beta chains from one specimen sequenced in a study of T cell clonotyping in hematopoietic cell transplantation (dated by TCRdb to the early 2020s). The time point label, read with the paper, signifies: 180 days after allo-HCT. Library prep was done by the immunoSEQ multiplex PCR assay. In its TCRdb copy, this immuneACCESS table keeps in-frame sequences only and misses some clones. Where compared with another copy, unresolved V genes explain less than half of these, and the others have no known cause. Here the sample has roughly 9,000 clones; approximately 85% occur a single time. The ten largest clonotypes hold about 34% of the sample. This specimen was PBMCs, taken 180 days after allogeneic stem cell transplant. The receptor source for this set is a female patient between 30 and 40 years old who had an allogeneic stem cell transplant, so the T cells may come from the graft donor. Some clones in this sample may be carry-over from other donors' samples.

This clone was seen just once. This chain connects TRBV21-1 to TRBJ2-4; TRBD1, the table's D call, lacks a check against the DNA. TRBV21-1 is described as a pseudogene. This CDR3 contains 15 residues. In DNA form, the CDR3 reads TGTGCCAGCAGCAAAGGTAACAGGGGGGGAAACATTCAGTACTTC. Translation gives CASSKGNRGGNIQYF.

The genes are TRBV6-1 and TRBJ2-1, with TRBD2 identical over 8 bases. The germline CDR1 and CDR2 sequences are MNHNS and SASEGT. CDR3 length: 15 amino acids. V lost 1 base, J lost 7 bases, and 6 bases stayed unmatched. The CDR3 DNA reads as TGTGCCAGCAGTGAAGACGGGGGGGCCATGAATGAGCAGTTCTTC. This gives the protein CASSEDGGAMNEQFF.

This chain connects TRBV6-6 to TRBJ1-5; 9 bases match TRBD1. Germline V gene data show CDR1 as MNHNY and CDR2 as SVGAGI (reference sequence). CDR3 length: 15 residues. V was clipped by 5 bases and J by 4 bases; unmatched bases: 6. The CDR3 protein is CASSPTGTGNQPQHF. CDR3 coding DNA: TGTGCCAGCAGTCCCACCGGGACAGGGAATCAGCCCCAGCATTTT.

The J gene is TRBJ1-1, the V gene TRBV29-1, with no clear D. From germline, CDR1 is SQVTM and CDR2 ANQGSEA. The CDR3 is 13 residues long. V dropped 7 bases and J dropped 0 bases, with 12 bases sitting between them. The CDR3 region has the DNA TGCAGCGCCGAACGGGATCTGAACACTGAAGCTTTCTTT. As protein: CSAERDLNTEAFF.

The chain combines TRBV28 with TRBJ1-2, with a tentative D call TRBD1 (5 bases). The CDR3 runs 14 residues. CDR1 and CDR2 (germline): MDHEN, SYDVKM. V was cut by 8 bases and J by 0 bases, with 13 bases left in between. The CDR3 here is CASHGPGANYGYTF. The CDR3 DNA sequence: TGTGCCAGCCATGGGCCGGGGGCTAACTATGGCTACACCTTC.

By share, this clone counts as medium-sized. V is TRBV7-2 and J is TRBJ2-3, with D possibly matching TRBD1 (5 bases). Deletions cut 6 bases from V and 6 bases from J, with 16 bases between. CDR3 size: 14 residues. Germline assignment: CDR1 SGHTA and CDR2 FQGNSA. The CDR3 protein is CASRDLGAFDTQYF. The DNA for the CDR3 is TGTGCCAGCAGGGACCTTGGGGCATTCGATACGCAGTATTTT.

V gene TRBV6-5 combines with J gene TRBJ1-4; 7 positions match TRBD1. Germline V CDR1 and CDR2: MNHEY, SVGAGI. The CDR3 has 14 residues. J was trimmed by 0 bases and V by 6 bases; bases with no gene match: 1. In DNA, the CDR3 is TGTGCCAGCAGGGACAGGTCAACTAATGAAAAACTGTTTTTT. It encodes CASRDRSTNEKLFF.

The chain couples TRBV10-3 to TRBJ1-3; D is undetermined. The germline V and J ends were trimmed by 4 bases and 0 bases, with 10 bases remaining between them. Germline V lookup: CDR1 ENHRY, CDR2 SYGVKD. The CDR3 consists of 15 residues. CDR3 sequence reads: CAISGGEASGNTIYF. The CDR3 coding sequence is TGTGCCATCAGTGGCGGGGAAGCCTCTGGAAACACCATATATTTT.

The CDR3 here is CASSLGDRETGELFF. DNA of the CDR3: TGCGCCAGCAGCTTGGGGGACAGGGAAACCGGGGAGCTGTTTTTT. The chain uses TRBV5-1 and TRBJ2-2; the match to TRBD1 covers 9 bases. With V trimmed by 0 bases and J by 5 bases, 2 bases remained unmatched. The CDR3 contains 15 residues. The germline CDR1 and CDR2 sequences are SGHRS and YFSETQ.

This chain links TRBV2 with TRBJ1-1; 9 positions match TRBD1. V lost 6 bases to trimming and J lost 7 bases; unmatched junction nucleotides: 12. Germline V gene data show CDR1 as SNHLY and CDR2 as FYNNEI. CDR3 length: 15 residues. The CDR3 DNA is TGTGCCAGCAGGGCCGGGACAGGGCGGGAAAATGAAGCTTTCTTT. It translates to CASRAGTGRENEAFF.

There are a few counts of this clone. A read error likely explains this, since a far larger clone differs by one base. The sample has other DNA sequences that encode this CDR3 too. This CDR3 is CASSFRDRDTGELFF. Written as DNA, the CDR3 is TGTGCCAGCAGCTTTCGGGACAGGGACACCGGGGAGCTGTTTTTT. The J gene is TRBJ2-2, the V gene TRBV7-6; 9 nucleotides match TRBD1. The CDR3 has 15 residues. J lost 3 bases, V lost 3 bases, and 2 bases had no gene match. CDR1 is SGHVS and CDR2 is FNYEAQ in the germline V gene. Based on the CDR3 plus reference TRBV7-6 and TRBJ2-2, the full variable domain is GAGVSQSPRYKVTKRGQDVALRCDPISGHVSLYWYRQALGQGPEFLTYFNYEAQQDKSGLPNDRFSAERPEGSISTLTIQRTEQRDSAMYRCASSFRDRDTGELFFGEGSRLTVL.

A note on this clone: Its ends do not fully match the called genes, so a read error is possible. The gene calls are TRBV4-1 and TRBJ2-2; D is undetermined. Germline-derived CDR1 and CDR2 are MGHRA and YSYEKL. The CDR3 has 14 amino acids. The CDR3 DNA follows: TGTGCCAGCAGCCAAGATCCAGTGGCCGGGGAGCTGTTTTTT. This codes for CASSQDPVAGELFF.